This TCR beta chain stems from a study of OX40 agonist ivuxolimab in advanced cancers. Measured with immunoSEQ multiplex PCR; TCRdb has only the in-frame clones, and not every one. The sample has 90,000 to 100,000 clones; approximately 86% are singletons. The study, taken as a whole, reports: In general, CD8+ T cells held more expanded clones than CD4+ did, on average.

Cycle 7 day 1, cycle 4 day 1, and baseline were the timepoints at which blood was sampled. Comments on this clone: The antigen is undetermined.

Germline V gives CDR1 MNHNY, CDR2 SVGAGI (reference sequence). The length of the CDR3 is 16 residues. V was cut by 4 bases and J by 0 bases, with 16 bases left in between. The chain couples TRBV6-6 to TRBJ2-7; perhaps TRBD1 as D (5 bases). Sequencing was performed on CD4+ or CD8+ T cells sorted from blood, taken in a trial of the OX40 agonist ivuxolimab. The sequence derives from an adult with an advanced solid tumor such as melanoma, head and neck, liver or kidney cancer. The CDR3 loop is CASSSPPDRNSYEQYF. CDR3 coding DNA: TGTGCCAGCAGTTCTCCCCCCGACAGAAACTCCTACGAGCAGTACTTC.